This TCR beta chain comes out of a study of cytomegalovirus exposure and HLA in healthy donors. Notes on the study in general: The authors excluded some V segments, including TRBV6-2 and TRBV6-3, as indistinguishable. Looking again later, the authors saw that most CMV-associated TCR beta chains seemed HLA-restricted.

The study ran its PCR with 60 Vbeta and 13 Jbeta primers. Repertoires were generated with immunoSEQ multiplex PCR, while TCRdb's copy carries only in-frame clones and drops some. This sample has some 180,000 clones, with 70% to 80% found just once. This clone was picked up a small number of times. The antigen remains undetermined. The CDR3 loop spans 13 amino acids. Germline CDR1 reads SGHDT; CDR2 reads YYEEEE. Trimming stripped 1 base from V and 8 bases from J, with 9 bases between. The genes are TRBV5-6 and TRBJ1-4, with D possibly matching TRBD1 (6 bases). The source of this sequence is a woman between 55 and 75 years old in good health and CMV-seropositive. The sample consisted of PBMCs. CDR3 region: CASSLPGVEKLFF. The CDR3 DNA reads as TGTGCCAGCAGCTTGCCAGGGGTCGAAAAACTGTTTTTT.